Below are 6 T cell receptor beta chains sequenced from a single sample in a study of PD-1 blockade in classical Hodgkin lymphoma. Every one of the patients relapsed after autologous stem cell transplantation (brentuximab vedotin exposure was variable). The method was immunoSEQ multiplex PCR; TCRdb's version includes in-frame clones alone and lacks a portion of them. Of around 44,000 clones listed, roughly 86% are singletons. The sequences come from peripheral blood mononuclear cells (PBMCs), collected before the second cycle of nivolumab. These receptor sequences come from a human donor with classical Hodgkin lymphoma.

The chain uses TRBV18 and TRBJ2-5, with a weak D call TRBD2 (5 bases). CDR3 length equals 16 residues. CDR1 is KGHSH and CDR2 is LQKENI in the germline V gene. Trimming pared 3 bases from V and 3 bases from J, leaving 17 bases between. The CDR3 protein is CASSPLPQGSKETQYF. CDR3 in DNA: TGTGCCAGCTCACCCCTCCCCCAAGGGAGTAAAGAGACCCAGTACTTC. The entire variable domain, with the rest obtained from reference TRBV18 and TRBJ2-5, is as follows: NAGVMQNPRHLVRRRGQEARLRCSPMKGHSHVYWYRQLPEEGLKFMVYLQKENIIDESGMPKERFSAEFPKEGPSILRIQQVVRGDSAAYFCASSPLPQGSKETQYFGPGTRLLVL.

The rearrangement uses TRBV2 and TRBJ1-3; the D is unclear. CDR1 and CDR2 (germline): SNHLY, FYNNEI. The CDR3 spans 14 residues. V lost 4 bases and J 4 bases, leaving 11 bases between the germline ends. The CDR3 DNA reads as TGTGCCAGCAGTGGCGGGCATGCCGGAAACACCATATATTTT. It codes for CASSGGHAGNTIYF.

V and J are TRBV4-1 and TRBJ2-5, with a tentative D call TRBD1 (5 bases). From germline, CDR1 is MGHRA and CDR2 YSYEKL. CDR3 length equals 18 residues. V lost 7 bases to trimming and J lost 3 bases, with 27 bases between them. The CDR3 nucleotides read TGCGCCAGCACTTTTAGCCCAGGGCGACAGCTAGATGAAGAGACCCAGTACTTC. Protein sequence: CASTFSPGRQLDEETQYF.

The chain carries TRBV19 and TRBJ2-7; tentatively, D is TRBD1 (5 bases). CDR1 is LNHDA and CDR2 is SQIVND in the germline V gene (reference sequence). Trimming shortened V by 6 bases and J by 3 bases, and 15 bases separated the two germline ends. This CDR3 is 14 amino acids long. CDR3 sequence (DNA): TGTGCCAGTAGCCCCGATAGGGGTGTCTACGAGCAGTACTTC. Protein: CASSPDRGVYEQYF.

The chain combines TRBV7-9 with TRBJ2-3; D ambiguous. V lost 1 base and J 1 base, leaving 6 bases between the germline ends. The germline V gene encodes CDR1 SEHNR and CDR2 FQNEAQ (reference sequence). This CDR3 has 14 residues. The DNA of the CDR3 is TGTGCCAGCAGCTTAGTGGTAGGCACAGATACGCAGTATTTT. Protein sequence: CASSLVVGTDTQYF.

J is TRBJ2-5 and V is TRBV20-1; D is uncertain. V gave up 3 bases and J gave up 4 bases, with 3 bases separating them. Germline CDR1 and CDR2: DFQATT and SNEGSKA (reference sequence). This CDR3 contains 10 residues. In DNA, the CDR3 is TGCAGTGCTAGCACAGAGACCCAGTACTTC. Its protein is CSASTETQYF.